This T cell receptor beta chain derives from a study of response to subunit inactivated influenza vaccine listed by TCRdb under 2018. With regard to the full study: Deep quantitative profiling of the T cell receptor repertoire was used in the study to follow responses to a trivalent subunit inactivated influenza vaccine. Results the study describes overall, beyond this receptor: It was suggested by the authors that each seasonal influenza vaccination may recruit only a limited number of new T cells.

The germline V gene sets CDR1 to SGHTA and CDR2 to FQGNSA. The V end gives up 0 bases and the J end 4 bases, leaving 3 bases in the junction not matched to a gene. There are 15 amino acids in the CDR3, from cysteine to phenylalanine inclusive. The kept DNA is CDR3 alone, 45 bases in frame from the first base. Library generation was performed with RT-PCR. Sequencing was carried out with an Illumina HiSeq 2500. TCRdb cleaned the public reads at Q25 with fastp, built clones with MiXCR and kept in-frame beta chains. Every entry covers one CDR3 protein and lists the most common genes and DNA from its rows. The sample contains approximately 520,000 distinct CDR3 sequences, 25% of them found a single time. In total, the top ten clones hold around 2% of the sample. In the case of this clonotype: This receptor's antigen is unknown. Base qualities are not recorded, but no much larger clone differs from it by a single base.

The chain uses TRBV7-2 and TRBJ1-1; 9 central nucleotides agree with TRBD1. This receptor was obtained from a man in his fifties or sixties who received an inactivated influenza vaccine. Donor details come from another sample of the same person, matched by shared clones. Here the sequenced sample was CD4+ T cells sorted from PBMCs, taken approximately 5 days after vaccination. The nucleotide sequence is TGTGCCAGCAGCTTAGCCGGGACAGGGATCACTGAAGCTTTCTTT. This sequence encodes CASSLAGTGITEAFF.